This T cell receptor beta chain is drawn from a study of TIL therapy for anti-PD-1-resistant metastatic lung cancer. About the study: Median tumor mutation burden was roughly 1.5 mutations per megabase.

Germline values: CDR1 LNHNV, CDR2 YYDKDF (reference sequence). Trimming shortened V by 0 bases and J by 0 bases, and 9 bases separated the two germline ends. There are 15 residues in the CDR3. Time point denoted: pre-treatment sample, taken before nivolumab and TIL therapy. Tumor tissue came from excised metastases, mostly pleural nodules or supraclavicular lymph nodes. Stage 4 NSCLC adults joined between late 2017 and 2020. Sequencing used immunoSEQ v3. Each library reached roughly 1.9 million read pairs, or roughly 5-6.5 million at deep level. Sequenced by immunoSEQ multiplex PCR; TCRdb stores in-frame clones only, minus some. Of 50,000 or so clones in the sample, 65% to 80% were seen once.

The sample here was tumor tissue, taken at baseline. The V and J genes are TRBV15 and TRBJ2-7, with D unresolved. This TCR was recovered from a person aged 25-85 years with non-small cell lung cancer. CDR3 in amino acids: CATSRDLGSSYEQYF. For the CDR3, the DNA is TGTGCCACCAGCAGAGATTTAGGAAGCTCCTACGAGCAGTACTTC.